The 24 T cell receptor beta chains below were found in one sample sequenced in a study of blood T cell repertoires in COVID-19. The data were produced by immunoSEQ multiplex PCR, yet TCRdb's version contains in-frame clones alone and is incomplete. The table has approximately 100,000 clones, roughly 92% seen once. Sequenced input: peripheral blood. These receptors all come from a man between 50 and 59 years old with active COVID-19.

This chain links TRBV6-1 with TRBJ1-2; no clear D. Germline V lookup: CDR1 MNHNS, CDR2 SASEGT. The CDR3 is made up of 16 amino acids. Trimming removed 1 base from V and 2 bases from J, with 14 bases in between. The CDR3, as DNA: TGTGCCAGCAGTGAAGTCGGGGATTCGCTCAACTATGGCTACACCTTC. This translates into CASSEVGDSLNYGYTF.

The chain carries TRBV5-1 and TRBJ2-5, with 7 bases lining up with TRBD2. CDR3 length: 15 amino acids. The ends lost 1 base at V and 10 bases at J; junction bases unmatched: 13. Looked up from germline, CDR1 is SGHRS and CDR2 is YFSETQ. The CDR3 loop reads CASSLSPTSESVQYF. DNA for the CDR3: TGCGCCAGCAGCTTGAGTCCCACTAGCGAAAGTGTCCAGTACTTC.

This chain joins TRBV9 and TRBJ1-1, with 9 bases fitting TRBD1. The V segment lost 2 bases and the J segment 0 bases; nucleotides outside the gene matches: 11. The CDR3 is 18 amino acids. Germline V gives CDR1 SGDLS, CDR2 YYNGEE. CDR3 coding DNA: TGTGCCAGCAGCGTGGGAGCGGGACAGGGAACCATGAACACTGAAGCTTTCTTT. The encoded protein is CASSVGAGQGTMNTEAFF.

The V call is TRBV30, the J call TRBJ1-6; the D gene is possibly TRBD1 (6 bases). Trimming stripped 2 bases from V and 8 bases from J, with 10 bases between. Per the germline V gene, CDR1 is GTSNPN and CDR2 is SVGIG (reference sequence). CDR3 length: 13 residues. The CDR3 loop reads CAWSNRDDSPLHF. The CDR3 nucleotides are TGTGCCTGGAGTAACAGGGACGATTCACCCCTCCACTTT. The entire variable domain, with the rest obtained from reference TRBV30 and TRBJ1-6, is as follows: SQTIHQWPATLVQPVGSPLSLECTVEGTSNPNLYWYRQAAGRGLQLLFYSVGIGQISSEVPQNLSASRPQDRQFILSSKKLLLSDSGFYLCAWSNRDDSPLHFGNGTRLTVT.

The rearrangement links TRBV4-1 to TRBJ1-1; possible D gene TRBD1, 6 bases. CDR3 length equals 17 residues. Germline V lookup: CDR1 MGHRA, CDR2 YSYEKL. V shed 4 bases and J shed 0 bases, with 18 bases lying between them. This CDR3 reads CASSRFTGTPMNTEAFF. For the CDR3, the DNA is TGCGCCAGCAGCCGATTTACAGGGACCCCCATGAACACTGAAGCTTTCTTT.

J is TRBJ2-1 and V is TRBV11-2, with 13 positions matching TRBD2. The CDR3 is made up of 19 amino acids. V was pared by 5 bases and J by 4 bases, with 14 bases of the junction left unmatched. The germline gives CDR1 SGHAT, CDR2 FQNNGV. This CDR3 reads CASSVGGLAGFYHYNEQFF. The CDR3 coding sequence is TGTGCCAGCAGCGTAGGGGGACTAGCGGGATTCTATCATTACAATGAGCAGTTCTTC.

This chain joins TRBV10-3 and TRBJ2-5; 10 bases map to TRBD1. The CDR3 is 15 residues long. CDR1 is ENHRY, CDR2 SYGVKD, per germline. The junction had 5 bases not matched to a gene; V was cut back by 5 bases and J by 2 bases. Here the CDR3 reads CAISSRDRGQETQYF. In nucleotides, the CDR3 is TGTGCCATCAGTAGCCGGGACAGGGGACAAGAGACCCAGTACTTC.

V is TRBV5-6 and J is TRBJ1-1; D ambiguous. CDR3 size: 11 residues. Germline V gives CDR1 SGHDT, CDR2 YYEEEE. V was shortened by 0 bases and J by 7 bases, with 4 bases between the two germline ends. The CDR3 nucleotides are TGTGCCAGCAGCTTGGACAATGAAGCTTTCTTT. Protein product: CASSLDNEAFF.

The V call is TRBV5-1, the J call TRBJ2-1; TRBD2 agrees at 12 bases. The CDR3 runs to 16 residues. Germline CDR1 SGHRS, CDR2 YFSETQ. With V trimmed by 2 bases and J by 6 bases, 6 bases remained unmatched. The CDR3 loop reads CASSFSSGRASNEQFF. The DNA for the CDR3 is TGCGCCAGCAGCTTTTCTAGCGGGAGGGCCAGCAATGAGCAGTTCTTC.

The genes are TRBV18 and TRBJ1-5; D gene unclear. V was clipped by 3 bases and J by 1 base, with 7 bases between them. This CDR3 comprises 14 residues. The germline V gene has CDR1 KGHSH and CDR2 LQKENI. The chain's CDR3 is CASSPTASNQPQHF. The CDR3 DNA reads TGTGCCAGCTCACCTACAGCCAGCAATCAGCCCCAGCATTTT.

The genes are TRBV28 and TRBJ2-1; tentative D call: TRBD2 (5 bases). Germline lookup yields CDR1 MDHEN and CDR2 SYDVKM. V gave up 4 bases and J gave up 8 bases, with 9 bases separating them. The CDR3 length is 12 residues. The CDR3: CASSSGIDEQFF. The CDR3 DNA reads as TGTGCCAGCAGTTCCGGGATTGATGAGCAGTTCTTC.

CDR3 DNA sequence: TGTGCCAGCAGTTTACCCCCGGCAGGGCCCAATCAGCCCCAGCATTTT. Protein sequence: CASSLPPAGPNQPQHF. The V call is TRBV28, the J call TRBJ1-5; D may be TRBD1 (5 bases). The CDR3 covers 16 residues. Germline V gene sequence: CDR1 MDHEN, CDR2 SYDVKM. Trimming cost V 2 bases and J 3 bases, with 14 bases left between them.

V gene TRBV5-4 combines with J gene TRBJ2-1, with TRBD2 matching over 9 bases. The CDR3 loop spans 14 amino acids. In germline, CDR1 is SGHNT, CDR2 YYREEE (reference sequence). Germline trimming cut 4 bases from V and 5 bases from J; bases unmatched to any gene: 4. As DNA, the CDR3 is TGTGCCAGCAGCCCGACTAGCGGAGACAATGAGCAGTTCTTC. Its translation is CASSPTSGDNEQFF. Full variable domain (remainder filled in from reference TRBV5-4 and TRBJ2-1): ETGVTQSPTHLIKTRGQQVTLRCSSQSGHNTVSWYQQALGQGPQFIFQYYREEENGRGNFPPRFSGLQFPNYSSELNVNALELDDSALYLCASSPTSGDNEQFFGPGTRLTVL.

The J gene is TRBJ1-2, the V gene TRBV7-9, with D tentatively TRBD1 (6 bases). The CDR3 extends over 17 amino acids. CDR1 is SEHNR and CDR2 is FQNEAQ in the germline V gene (reference sequence). Deletions cut 1 base from V and 8 bases from J, with 23 bases between. DNA for the CDR3: TGTGCCAGCAGCTTAGGCATTACAGGGATCCTCTTAGGGGGCTACACCTTC. Translating gives CASSLGITGILLGGYTF.

The J gene is TRBJ2-1, the V gene TRBV11-2, with 7 positions matching TRBD2. Germline V gene lookup returns CDR1 SGHAT and CDR2 FQNNGV. CDR3 size: 14 residues. The V segment lost 5 bases and the J segment 2 bases; nucleotides outside the gene matches: 3. CDR3 amino acids: CASSLGRAYNEQFF. The CDR3 DNA follows: TGTGCCAGCAGCCTAGGGAGGGCCTACAATGAGCAGTTCTTC.

The V and J genes are TRBV7-2 and TRBJ2-7, with 10 bases identical to TRBD2. V shed 5 bases and J 6 bases; nucleotides not matched to a gene: 13. Germline V gives CDR1 SGHTA, CDR2 FQGNSA. The CDR3 runs 16 residues. The CDR3 spells CASSHEAGGPSSEQYF. In DNA form, the CDR3 reads TGTGCCAGCAGCCACGAAGCGGGAGGGCCCTCAAGCGAGCAGTACTTC.

The rearrangement uses TRBV5-4 and TRBJ2-1; the D is unclear. The CDR3 runs 12 residues. Germline V gene lookup returns CDR1 SGHNT and CDR2 YYREEE (reference sequence). Trimming removed 3 bases at V and 9 bases at J, with 10 bases between. CDR3 protein: CASSSEWAEQFF. The DNA of the CDR3 is TGTGCCAGCAGCTCCGAGTGGGCTGAGCAGTTCTTC.

The chain links TRBV18 to TRBJ1-1; 9 bases fit TRBD1. V was pared by 4 bases and J by 7 bases, with 16 bases of the junction left unmatched. Germline V gene data show CDR1 as KGHSH and CDR2 as LQKENI. This CDR3 region has 17 residues. The CDR3 protein is CASSQNVPGQGRNEAFF. For the CDR3, the DNA is TGTGCCAGCTCACAAAACGTTCCGGGACAGGGCAGGAATGAAGCTTTCTTT.

The CDR3 region is CASSRQLGPQHF. CDR3 DNA: TGTGCCAGCAGCCGACAACTCGGGCCCCAGCATTTT. The V call is TRBV28, the J call TRBJ1-5; no reliable D call. The CDR3 is 12 amino acids. In germline, CDR1 is MDHEN, CDR2 SYDVKM. Trimming left V 6 bases short and J 9 bases short, with 12 bases between.

The CDR3 sequence is CASSRERTDTQYF. Written as DNA, the CDR3 is TGTGCCAGCTCCCGGGAGCGCACAGATACGCAGTATTTT. The V and J genes are TRBV9 and TRBJ2-3, with D maybe TRBD2 (6 bases). This CDR3 is 13 amino acids long. Germline-derived CDR1 and CDR2 are SGDLS and YYNGEE. V was trimmed by 7 bases and J by 1 base, leaving 10 bases between them.

The chain carries TRBV19 and TRBJ2-1; 10 bases are shared with TRBD1. Germline values: CDR1 LNHDA, CDR2 SQIVND (reference sequence). V lost 6 bases, J lost 6 bases, and 8 bases stayed unmatched. The CDR3 contains 15 residues. Here the CDR3 reads CASSLGTGAGNEQFF. CDR3 bases: TGTGCCAGTAGCCTCGGGACAGGGGCGGGCAATGAGCAGTTCTTC.

The V gene is TRBV7-9, the J gene TRBJ2-3, with a weak D call TRBD1 (5 bases). The CDR3 covers 13 residues. Deletions cut 5 bases from V and 5 bases from J, with 11 bases between. Germline lookup yields CDR1 SEHNR and CDR2 FQNEAQ (reference sequence). CDR3 sequence (DNA): TGTGCCAGCAGCCCCCGACAGTTAGATACGCAGTATTTT. Translating it yields CASSPRQLDTQYF.

CDR3 nucleotide sequence: TGTGCCAGCAGCCCCTGGGAGACAGGGGGCAGAGAGGACACTGAAGCTTTCTTT. This encodes CASSPWETGGREDTEAFF. The rearrangement links TRBV11-2 to TRBJ1-1; 10 bases line up with TRBD1. Germline values: CDR1 SGHAT, CDR2 FQNNGV. Trimming at V came to 5 bases and at J to 3 bases, leaving 15 bases not matched to a gene. This CDR3 region has 18 residues. The full variable domain, in which reference TRBV11-2 and TRBJ1-1 provide the parts outside the CDR3, is EAGVAQSPRYKIIEKRQSVAFWCNPISGHATLYWYQQILGQGPKLLIQFQNNGVVDDSQLPKDRFSAERLKGVDSTLKIQPAKLEDSAVYLCASSPWETGGREDTEAFFGQGTRLTVV.

A remark on this clone: The junction differs from germline at one of its ends, possibly a read error. The J gene is TRBJ2-2, the V gene TRBV7-7; tentative D call: TRBD1 (6 bases). This CDR3 spans 15 amino acids. CDR1 is SSHAT, CDR2 FNYEAQ, per germline (reference sequence). CDR3 region: CASSLDRTNTGELFF. CDR3 coding DNA: TGTGCTAGCAGCTTAGACAGGACGAACACCGGGGAGCTGTTTTTT.